This TCR beta chain was profiled in a study of a mutant IDH1 vaccine in newly diagnosed glioma. Study details: Investigators started vaccination 4-6 weeks after radiotherapy alone, or with temozolomide cycles. Most patients had radiochemotherapy with temozolomide before enrollment; others had one alone.

Assay: immunoSEQ multiplex PCR; the TCRdb copy retains only in-frame clones and omits some. Here the sample spans tens of thousands of clones, 78% being singletons. As for time point: week 5, during vaccination. Vaccine doses each comprised 300 ug of mutant IDH1 20-mer peptide, with topical imiquimod. Regarding this clone: The antigen is unknown. Sequence at one end of the junction differs from germline and may be a read error.

CDR1 is LNHNV, CDR2 YYDKDF, per germline (reference sequence). The CDR3 spans 13 residues. The chain couples TRBV15 to TRBJ2-7; 8 nucleotides agree with TRBD1. This TCR came from a man in his forties or fifties with glioma. The source material was PBMCs, sampled from a glioma patient whose treatment included an IDH1 peptide vaccine. Here the CDR3 reads CATSRGRTGRGNF. The DNA for the CDR3 is TGTGCCACCAGCAGAGGGCGGACAGGGCGCGGGAACTTC.